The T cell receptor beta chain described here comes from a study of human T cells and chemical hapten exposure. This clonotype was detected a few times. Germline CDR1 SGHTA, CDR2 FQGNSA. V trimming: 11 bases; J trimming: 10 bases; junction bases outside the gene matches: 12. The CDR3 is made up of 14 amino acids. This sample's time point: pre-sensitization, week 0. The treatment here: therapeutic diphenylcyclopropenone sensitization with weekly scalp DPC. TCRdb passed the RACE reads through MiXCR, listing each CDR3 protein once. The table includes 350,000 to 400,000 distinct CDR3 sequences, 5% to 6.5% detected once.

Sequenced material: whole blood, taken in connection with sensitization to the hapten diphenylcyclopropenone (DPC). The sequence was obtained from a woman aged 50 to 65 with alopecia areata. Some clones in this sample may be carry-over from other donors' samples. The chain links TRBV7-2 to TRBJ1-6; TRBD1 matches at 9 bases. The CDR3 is CAVAETGGFSPLHF. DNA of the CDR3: TGTGCCGTGGCAGAGACAGGGGGTTTCTCACCCCTCCACTTT.